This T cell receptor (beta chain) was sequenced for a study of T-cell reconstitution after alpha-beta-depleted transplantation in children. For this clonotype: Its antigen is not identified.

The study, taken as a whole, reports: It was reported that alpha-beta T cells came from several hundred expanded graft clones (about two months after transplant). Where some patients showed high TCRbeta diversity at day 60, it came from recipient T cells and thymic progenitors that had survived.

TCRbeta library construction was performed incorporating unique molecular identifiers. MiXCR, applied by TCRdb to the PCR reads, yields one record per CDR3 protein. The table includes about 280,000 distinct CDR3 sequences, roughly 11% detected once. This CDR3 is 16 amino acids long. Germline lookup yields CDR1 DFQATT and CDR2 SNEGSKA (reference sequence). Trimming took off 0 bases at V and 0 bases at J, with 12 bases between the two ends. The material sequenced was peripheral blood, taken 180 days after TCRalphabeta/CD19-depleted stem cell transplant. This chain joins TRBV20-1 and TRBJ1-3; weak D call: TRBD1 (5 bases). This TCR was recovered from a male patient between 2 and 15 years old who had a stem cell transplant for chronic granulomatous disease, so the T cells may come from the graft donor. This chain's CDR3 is CSAREEGPTSGNTIYF. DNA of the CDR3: TGCAGTGCTAGAGAGGAGGGGCCAACCTCTGGAAACACCATATATTTT.